The T cell receptor (beta chain) under discussion was sequenced for a study of blood T cell repertoires in COVID-19. Whole-study context: Spain, Italy and the United States supplied samples that represented acute and convalescent COVID-19. The cDNA or gDNA used as material had been derived from T cells, B-cell-depleted T cells, or PBMCs.

In the original workflow: Quantification of nucleated cells was approximated via reference gene primer amplification. Using immunoSEQ multiplex PCR, the repertoire was profiled, and TCRdb retains in-frame clones only, with some absent. V and J calls and clone size are copied from that table; D and trimming were computed from the DNA. Among approximately 300,000 clones, around 90% were seen once, and the ten largest hold roughly 3.9%. This clone was counted only a few times. CDR3 length equals 14 residues. The germline V gene has CDR1 KGHDR and CDR2 SFDVKD. V dropped 12 bases and J dropped 6 bases, with 19 bases sitting between them.

V gene TRBV24-1 combines with J gene TRBJ2-2; unclear D gene. Sequencing was carried out using peripheral blood. The TCR was taken from a woman aged 40 to 50 with acute or convalescent COVID-19. The CDR3, as DNA: TGTGCCGTTGGGCCTCCTGCGTCGGCCGGGGAGCTGTTTTTT. Translating it yields CAVGPPASAGELFF.